This T cell receptor (beta chain) derives from a study of T cells in Graves' hyperthyroidism and ophthalmopathy. Study-wide results and caveats: Most thyroid clonotypes with frequency above 0.001 were detected in blood. A model using 13 V-J features told ophthalmopathy apart from stable hyperthyroidism.

This clonotype occurred many times. The antigen remains undetermined. RNA transcripts yielded amplified TCR beta CDR3 regions. The TCR CDR3 was amplified in a first-round RT-PCR using the HTBI primer set. A single record per CDR3 protein comes from TCRdb applying MiXCR to the multiplex PCR reads. The table has nearly 600,000 distinct CDR3 sequences, 12% to 15% seen once; the top ten hold around 7%. Trimming shortened V by 8 bases and J by 3 bases, and 17 bases separated the two germline ends. The CDR3 is made up of 14 amino acids. Among ophthalmopathy patients, the Clinical Activity Score reached at least 3, the NOSPECS grade reached at least 4, and duration remained under 3 months. The PBMCs had their origin in 10 ml of fresh peripheral blood.

The rearrangement links TRBV12-3 or TRBV12-4 to TRBJ2-7, with a possible D match to TRBD1 (5 bases). Sequencing used blood. The TCR was taken from a young woman with Graves' ophthalmopathy. This chain's CDR3 is CASGDAGKIYEQYF. CDR3 coding DNA: TGTGCCAGCGGCGATGCAGGGAAAATCTACGAGCAGTACTTC.